This TCR beta chain was observed in a study of cytomegalovirus exposure and HLA in healthy donors. The germline V gene encodes CDR1 SNHLY and CDR2 FYNNEI. Trimming left V 5 bases short and J 6 bases short, with 14 bases between. The CDR3 has 14 residues. The PCR was carried out with 60 Vbeta primers and 13 Jbeta primers. The repertoire was sequenced with immunoSEQ multiplex PCR; TCRdb's copy has only in-frame clones and lacks some. This sample contains around 97,000 clones. The sequencing input was PBMCs. The V and J genes are TRBV2 and TRBJ1-5, with D maybe TRBD1 (5 bases). The receptor's source is a man aged 40-50 years in good health and CMV-seronegative. The CDR3 here is CASSPMQGVQPQHF. The CDR3 DNA follows: TGTGCCAGCAGTCCAATGCAGGGTGTTCAGCCCCAGCATTTT. The whole variable domain, remainder taken from reference TRBV2 and TRBJ1-5, is EPEVTQTPSHQVTQMGQEVILRCVPISNHLYFYWYRQILGQKVEFLVSFYNNEISEKSEIFDDQFSVERPDGSNFTLKIRSTKLEDSAMYFCASSPMQGVQPQHFGDGTRLSIL.